This T cell receptor beta chain was captured by sequencing in a study of blood T cell repertoires in COVID-19. Germline loops: CDR1 MNHNY, CDR2 SVGAGI (reference sequence). V was cut by 6 bases and J by 4 bases, with 6 bases left in between. The CDR3 contains 11 residues. Profiling relied on immunoSEQ multiplex PCR, and the TCRdb table lists in-frame clones only, not all of them. The sample consists of more than 100,000 clones, 90% of them appearing once. Seattle-derived patients entered the study during active infection and were followed longitudinally. This chain uses TRBV6-6 with TRBJ1-2; D is uncertain. The sequenced sample was peripheral blood. The TCR comes from a woman in her sixties with COVID-19, enrolled during active disease. The CDR3 sequence is CASRNSYGYTF. As DNA, the CDR3 is TGTGCCAGCAGAAACAGCTATGGCTACACCTTC.